This TCR beta chain appears in the sequencing data of a study of stem cell transplantation in POMP-related autoinflammatory disease. PRAID featured prominent immunodeficiency. Sequencing was performed with immunoSEQ multiplex PCR; in TCRdb, only in-frame clones are kept and a portion is missing. Of tens of thousands of clones in the sample, more than 75% are singletons; the top ten hold about 0.69%. Note on this clone: What it recognizes is unknown.

Study-wide results and limits: In PRAID patients, the number of distinct TRB V-J gene pairings was restricted. In patients with PRAID, every analyzed T-cell subset tended to show lower diversity and higher clonality.

Sequenced material: CD4+ T cells from PBMCs, taken after stem cell transplantation. The sequence derives from a human patient with POMP-related autoinflammation and immune dysregulation (PRAID). Some of these T cells may belong to the graft donor.

CDR3 nucleotides: TGCGCCAGCAGCCTTTCCCATATTGCGGGGGGTGAAGCTTTCTTT. Translating gives CASSLSHIAGGEAFF. The chain links TRBV4-1 to TRBJ1-1, with D maybe TRBD1 (5 bases). The ends were cut back, 4 bases at V and 7 bases at J, with 19 bases in the middle. The CDR3 is 15 residues long. Germline V lookup: CDR1 MGHRA, CDR2 YSYEKL.